This TCR beta chain was retrieved from a study of blood T cell repertoires in COVID-19 (dated by TCRdb to between 2020 and 2021). Background on the whole study: The collaborator samples originated in the United States, Italy and Spain and spanned the acute and convalescent phases of COVID-19. The material from the prospective study consisted of cDNA or gDNA derived from T cells, B-cell-depleted T cells, or PBMCs. The dataset comprised deeply sampled blood TCRbeta repertoires from subjects exposed to, actively infected with, or recovered from COVID-19. The repertoires were made available in a free public database intended to serve as a resource for research on the immune response to SARS-CoV-2. Samples were obtained from the ongoing ImmuneRACE study (first 160 participants) and from some 1,200 subjects provided by 6 global collaborators. Sample metadata almost always included a de-identified subject ID, COVID-19 status, age in years and sex. HLA class I and class II types, where available, came from metadata supplied by the sample provider rather than from assay-based typing. Here is what the overall study found, with its caveats: How much clinical and demographic metadata was included differed by source and by participant, and the metadata was provided uncurated.

The immunoSEQ Assay, a bias-controlled multiplex PCR, was used to amplify TCRbeta CDR3 regions from genomic DNA. The authors' pipeline ran thus. Nucleated cell counts per sample were estimated from amplification of reference gene primers within the assay. To quantify the absolute abundance of each unique TCRbeta CDR3 rearrangement, sequence reads were collapsed and filtered. Productive Simpson clonality was computed per sample as the square root of Simpson's diversity index over productive rearrangements. This immuneACCESS table, as held by TCRdb, lists in-frame sequences with V and J called but not all clones. Of the missing ones, under half trace to an unresolved V gene in checked studies; the others have no known cause. Clone size and the V and J calls come from that table; the DNA yielded D and trimming. The sample table contains fewer than 300,000 clones; only one count was recorded for over 75% of them. The ten largest clones capture 0.95% to 1.2% of the sample.

In the case of this clone: It lacks a known antigen. The sample holds no much larger clone one base away, and base qualities are not on file.

The CDR3 runs 15 residues from the cysteine to the phenylalanine. Just the 45-base CDR3 DNA is kept, in frame starting at base 1. The CDR1 and CDR2 encoded by the germline V gene are MDHEN and SYDVKM. Trimming at the junction amounts to 8 bases on V and 0 bases on J, and the germline ends lie 15 bases apart. Participants in the prospective study were enrolled through a virtual design, were aged about 18 to 90 years, and lived in roughly 24 United States geographic areas. In the prospective study, cohorts were assigned on the basis of participant-reported clinical history obtained from a screening survey and a study questionnaire. For ImmuneRACE Cohort 3, a participant was defined as recovered based on two consecutive negative NP/OP PCR tests, clearance by a healthcare professional, or resolution of symptoms. In the prospective study, whole blood, serum and a nasopharyngeal or oropharyngeal swab were collected from each participant by mobile phlebotomists. Additional blood draws and questionnaires over an approximately two-month period could optionally be provided by prospective study participants. Blood samples from the prospective study were shipped frozen or at room temperature prior to DNA extraction.

The sample consisted of PBMCs or T cells enriched from blood (not recorded which). The chain links TRBV28 with TRBJ2-3; a weak D assignment points to TRBD2 (6 bases agree). The receptor was isolated from a woman aged 25 to 39 who had recovered from COVID-19. The CDR3 loop reads CASGVADTSTDTQYF. The sequenced DNA: TGTGCCAGCGGGGTAGCGGATACTAGCACAGATACGCAGTATTTT.